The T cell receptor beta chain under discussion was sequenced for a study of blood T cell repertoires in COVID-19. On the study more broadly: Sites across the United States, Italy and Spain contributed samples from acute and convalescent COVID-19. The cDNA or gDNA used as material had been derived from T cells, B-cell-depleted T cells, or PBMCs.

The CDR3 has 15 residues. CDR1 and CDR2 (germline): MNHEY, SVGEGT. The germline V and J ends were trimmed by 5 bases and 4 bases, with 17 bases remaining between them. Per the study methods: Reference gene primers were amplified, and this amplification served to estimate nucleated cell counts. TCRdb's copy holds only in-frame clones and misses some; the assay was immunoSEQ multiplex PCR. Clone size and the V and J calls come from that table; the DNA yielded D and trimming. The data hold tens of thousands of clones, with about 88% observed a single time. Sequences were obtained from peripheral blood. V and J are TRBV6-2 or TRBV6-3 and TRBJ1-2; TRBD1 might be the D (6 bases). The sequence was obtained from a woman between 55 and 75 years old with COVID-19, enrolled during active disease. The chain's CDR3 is CASSPRQAFSYGYTF. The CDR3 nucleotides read TGTGCCAGCAGTCCGAGACAGGCCTTTAGCTATGGCTACACCTTC.